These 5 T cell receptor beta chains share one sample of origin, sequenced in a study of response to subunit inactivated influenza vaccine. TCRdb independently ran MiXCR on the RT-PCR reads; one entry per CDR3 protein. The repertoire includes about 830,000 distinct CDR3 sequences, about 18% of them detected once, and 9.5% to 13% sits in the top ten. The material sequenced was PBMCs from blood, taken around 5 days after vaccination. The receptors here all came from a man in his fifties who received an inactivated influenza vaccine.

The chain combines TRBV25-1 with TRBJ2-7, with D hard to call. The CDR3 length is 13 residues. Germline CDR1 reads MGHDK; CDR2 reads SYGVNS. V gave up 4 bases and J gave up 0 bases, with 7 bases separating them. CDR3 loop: CASSGHPSYEQYF. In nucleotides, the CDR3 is TGTGCCAGCAGTGGGCATCCCTCCTACGAGCAGTACTTC.

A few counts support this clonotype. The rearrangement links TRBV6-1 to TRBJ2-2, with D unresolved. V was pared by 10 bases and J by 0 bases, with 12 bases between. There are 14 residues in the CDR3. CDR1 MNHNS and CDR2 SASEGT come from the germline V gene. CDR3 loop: CATRPVTNTGELFF. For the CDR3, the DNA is TGTGCCACCAGGCCGGTGACGAACACCGGGGAGCTGTTTTTT.

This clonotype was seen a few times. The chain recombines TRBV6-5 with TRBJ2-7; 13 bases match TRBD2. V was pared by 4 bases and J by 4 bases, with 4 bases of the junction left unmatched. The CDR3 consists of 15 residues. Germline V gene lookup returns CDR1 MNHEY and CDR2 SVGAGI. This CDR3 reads CASSSRTSGGYEQYF. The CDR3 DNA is TGTGCCAGCAGTTCTAGGACTAGCGGGGGATACGAGCAGTACTTC.

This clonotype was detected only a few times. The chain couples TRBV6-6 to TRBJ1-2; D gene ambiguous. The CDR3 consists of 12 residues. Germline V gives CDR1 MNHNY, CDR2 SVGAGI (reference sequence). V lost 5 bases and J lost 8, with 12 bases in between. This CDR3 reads CASSPVTVGYTF. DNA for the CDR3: TGTGCCAGCAGTCCTGTCACGGTCGGCTACACCTTC.

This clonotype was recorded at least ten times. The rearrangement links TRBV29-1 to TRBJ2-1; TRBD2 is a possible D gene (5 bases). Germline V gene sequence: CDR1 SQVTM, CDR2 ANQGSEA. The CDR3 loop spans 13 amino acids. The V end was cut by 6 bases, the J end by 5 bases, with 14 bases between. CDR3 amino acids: CSVRRRADNEQFF. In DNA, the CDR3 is TGCAGCGTCCGGAGGCGAGCGGACAATGAGCAGTTCTTC.